The rows below give T cell receptor beta chains drawn from one sample of a study of cytomegalovirus exposure and HLA in healthy donors. Only in-frame clones appear in the TCRdb table, and some are missing; sequencing was by immunoSEQ multiplex PCR. Of around 170,000 clones in the sample, around 86% were seen once. The sequencing sample was made of PBMCs. These receptor sequences come from a woman aged 18-29 years in good health and CMV-seronegative. Both conserved end residues are part of each CDR3. Fields, in order: D gene, V gene, J gene, clone size, CDR3 protein, CDR3 DNA. The D gene is left open where the match is weak. A clone size is listed for some rows: how often the clone was seen (once, few, many), or a class if it is expanded.

>NA|TRBV6-5|TRBJ1-1|NA
CASSIGPDTEAFF
TGTGCCAGTTCGATTGGGCCCGACACTGAAGCTTTCTTT
>NA|TRBV2|TRBJ1-1|NA
CATLGGGLGTEAFF
TGTGCCACTCTGGGGGGGGGTTTAGGCACTGAAGCTTTCTTT
>TRBD2|TRBV7-3|TRBJ2-1|once
CATRLSGSTYNEQFF
TGTGCCACCCGCCTTAGCGGGAGTACGTACAATGAGCAGTTCTTC
>NA|TRBV4-1|TRBJ1-2|NA
CASSQEGAGYTF
TGCGCCAGCAGCCAAGAAGGGGCCGGCTACACCTTC
>NA|TRBV4-1|TRBJ1-5|NA
CASSQAGREVGQPQHF
TGCGCCAGCAGCCAGGCCGGACGGGAGGTCGGTCAGCCCCAGCATTTT
>NA|TRBV7-2|TRBJ2-5|NA
CASSLLAGHTQATQYF
TGTGCCAGCAGCTTATTGGCCGGACATACCCAGGCGACCCAGTACTTC
>TRBD1|TRBV29-1|TRBJ1-2|NA
CSVTGVYGYTF
TGCAGCGTAACAGGGGTCTATGGCTACACCTTC
>NA|TRBV6-5|TRBJ2-1|few
CASSQPKKREQFF
TGTGCCAGCAGTCAGCCCAAAAAGCGTGAGCAGTTCTTC
>TRBD2|TRBV6-5|TRBJ2-7|NA
CASSYYTSGLWYEQYF
TGTGCCAGCAGTTACTATACTAGCGGGCTATGGTACGAGCAGTACTTC
>NA|TRBV5-6|TRBJ2-7|NA
CASSLPLESYEQYF
TGTGCCAGCAGCTTGCCCCTAGAGAGCTACGAGCAGTACTTC
>TRBD2|TRBV30|TRBJ2-1|NA
CAWTTSGRSPEQFF
TGTGCCTGGACGACTAGCGGGAGGTCACCTGAGCAGTTCTTC
>NA|TRBV6-5|TRBJ1-6|NA
CASSYSKLHNSPLHF
TGTGCCAGCAGTTACTCGAAACTTCATAATTCACCCCTCCACTTT
>NA|TRBV5-1|TRBJ1-2|NA
CASSLEPGLGYGYTF
TGCGCCAGCAGCTTGGAGCCAGGTTTAGGATATGGCTACACCTTC
>NA|TRBV11-2|TRBJ1-4|NA
CASSPDIGRNEKLFF
TGTGCCAGCAGCCCAGACATCGGCCGTAATGAAAAACTGTTTTTT
>NA|TRBV6-1|TRBJ2-3|NA
CASSETGNTDTQYF
TGTGCCAGCAGTGAGACAGGAAACACAGATACGCAGTATTTT
>NA|TRBV5-1|TRBJ2-4|once
CASSEGDGIQYF
TGCGCCAGCAGCGAGGGCGACGGCATTCAGTACTTC
>NA|TRBV5-1|TRBJ1-1|once
CASSLGWEDTEAFF
TGCGCCAGCAGCTTGGGATGGGAGGACACTGAAGCTTTCTTT
>TRBD1|TRBV28|TRBJ2-7|NA
CASSPDPGQPYEQYF
TGTGCCAGCAGTCCGGACCCGGGACAGCCCTACGAGCAGTACTTC
>NA|TRBV28|TRBJ2-1|NA
CASSFLQVEQFF
TGTGCCAGCAGTTTCCTACAGGTTGAGCAGTTCTTC
>TRBD1|TRBV9|TRBJ2-7|NA
CASSAGQGMYEQYF
TGTGCCAGCAGCGCGGGACAGGGGATGTACGAGCAGTACTTC
>NA|TRBV9|TRBJ1-2|NA
CASSDREPGYTF
TGTGCCAGCAGCGATCGGGAACCAGGCTACACCTTC
>TRBD2|TRBV19|TRBJ2-7|NA
CASGSGSLYEQYF
TGTGCCAGCGGTAGCGGGAGTCTCTACGAGCAGTACTTC
>NA|TRBV23-1|TRBJ1-5|few
CANLGQANQPQHF
TGCGCCAACCTTGGGCAGGCCAATCAGCCCCAGCATTTT
>NA|TRBV14|TRBJ2-1|NA
CASSRDLAYNEQFF
TGTGCCAGCAGCCGGGACTTGGCCTACAATGAGCAGTTCTTC
>NA|TRBV25-1|TRBJ2-1|few
CASSLRQSYNEQFF
TGTGCCAGCAGTTTGCGGCAGTCCTACAATGAGCAGTTCTTC
>TRBD1|TRBV30|TRBJ1-2|NA
CAWGGQLNYGYTF
TGTGCCTGGGGGGGACAGCTTAACTATGGCTACACCTTC
>NA|TRBV4-1|TRBJ2-1|NA
CASSHQDIGDSGYNEQFF
TGCGCCAGCAGCCATCAAGATATAGGGGACTCGGGTTACAATGAGCAGTTCTTC
>TRBD2|TRBV7-9|TRBJ2-7|NA
CASSSGGPPYEQYF
TGTGCCAGCAGCTCGGGGGGTCCGCCCTACGAGCAGTACTTC
>TRBD2|TRBV27|TRBJ2-1|NA
CASSLLAGGNEQFF
TGTGCCAGCAGTCTACTAGCGGGAGGGAACGAGCAGTTCTTC
>TRBD1|TRBV6-1|TRBJ2-7|NA
CASSRPGQGLYEQYF
TGTGCCAGCAGTAGGCCGGGACAGGGGTTGTACGAGCAGTACTTC
>TRBD2|TRBV2|TRBJ2-1|NA
CASSVAGGNEQFF
TGTGCCAGCAGTGTAGCGGGGGGCAATGAGCAGTTCTTC
>TRBD1|TRBV19|TRBJ2-2|NA
CASRLSGQTTGELFF
TGTGCCAGTCGTCTTTCGGGACAGACGACCGGGGAGCTGTTTTTT
>TRBD1|TRBV6-5|TRBJ2-7|NA
CASSRQGPSSYEQYF
TGTGCCAGCAGTAGACAGGGTCCTAGCTCCTACGAGCAGTACTTC
>TRBD2|TRBV19|TRBJ2-1|NA
CASSSALSGRARDEQFF
TGTGCCAGTAGTTCTGCTCTAAGCGGGAGGGCCAGGGATGAGCAGTTCTTC
>TRBD1|TRBV6-6|TRBJ1-1|few
CASSPRDRGHSTEAFF
TGTGCCAGCAGTCCCAGGGACAGGGGGCATAGCACTGAAGCTTTCTTT
>TRBD1|TRBV6-1|TRBJ2-7|NA
CASSEVLSGDRGHEQYF
TGTGCCAGCAGTGAAGTTCTGTCCGGAGACAGGGGCCACGAGCAGTACTTC
>NA|TRBV5-6|TRBJ1-5|NA
CASSLAGLWGNQPQHF
TGTGCCAGCAGCTTGGCGGGACTGTGGGGCAATCAGCCCCAGCATTTT
>NA|TRBV4-1|TRBJ2-3|NA
CASSLEAEDTQYF
TGCGCCAGCAGCCTGGAGGCCGAAGATACGCAGTATTTT
>TRBD2|TRBV9|TRBJ2-1|NA
CASSVGDMGLALSNRDYNEQFF
TGTGCCAGCAGCGTAGGGGACATGGGACTAGCCCTTTCTAACCGAGACTACAATGAGCAGTTCTTC
>NA|TRBV2|TRBJ2-1|NA
CASRVAVSSYNEQFF
TGTGCCAGCAGGGTAGCGGTTAGCTCCTACAATGAGCAGTTCTTC